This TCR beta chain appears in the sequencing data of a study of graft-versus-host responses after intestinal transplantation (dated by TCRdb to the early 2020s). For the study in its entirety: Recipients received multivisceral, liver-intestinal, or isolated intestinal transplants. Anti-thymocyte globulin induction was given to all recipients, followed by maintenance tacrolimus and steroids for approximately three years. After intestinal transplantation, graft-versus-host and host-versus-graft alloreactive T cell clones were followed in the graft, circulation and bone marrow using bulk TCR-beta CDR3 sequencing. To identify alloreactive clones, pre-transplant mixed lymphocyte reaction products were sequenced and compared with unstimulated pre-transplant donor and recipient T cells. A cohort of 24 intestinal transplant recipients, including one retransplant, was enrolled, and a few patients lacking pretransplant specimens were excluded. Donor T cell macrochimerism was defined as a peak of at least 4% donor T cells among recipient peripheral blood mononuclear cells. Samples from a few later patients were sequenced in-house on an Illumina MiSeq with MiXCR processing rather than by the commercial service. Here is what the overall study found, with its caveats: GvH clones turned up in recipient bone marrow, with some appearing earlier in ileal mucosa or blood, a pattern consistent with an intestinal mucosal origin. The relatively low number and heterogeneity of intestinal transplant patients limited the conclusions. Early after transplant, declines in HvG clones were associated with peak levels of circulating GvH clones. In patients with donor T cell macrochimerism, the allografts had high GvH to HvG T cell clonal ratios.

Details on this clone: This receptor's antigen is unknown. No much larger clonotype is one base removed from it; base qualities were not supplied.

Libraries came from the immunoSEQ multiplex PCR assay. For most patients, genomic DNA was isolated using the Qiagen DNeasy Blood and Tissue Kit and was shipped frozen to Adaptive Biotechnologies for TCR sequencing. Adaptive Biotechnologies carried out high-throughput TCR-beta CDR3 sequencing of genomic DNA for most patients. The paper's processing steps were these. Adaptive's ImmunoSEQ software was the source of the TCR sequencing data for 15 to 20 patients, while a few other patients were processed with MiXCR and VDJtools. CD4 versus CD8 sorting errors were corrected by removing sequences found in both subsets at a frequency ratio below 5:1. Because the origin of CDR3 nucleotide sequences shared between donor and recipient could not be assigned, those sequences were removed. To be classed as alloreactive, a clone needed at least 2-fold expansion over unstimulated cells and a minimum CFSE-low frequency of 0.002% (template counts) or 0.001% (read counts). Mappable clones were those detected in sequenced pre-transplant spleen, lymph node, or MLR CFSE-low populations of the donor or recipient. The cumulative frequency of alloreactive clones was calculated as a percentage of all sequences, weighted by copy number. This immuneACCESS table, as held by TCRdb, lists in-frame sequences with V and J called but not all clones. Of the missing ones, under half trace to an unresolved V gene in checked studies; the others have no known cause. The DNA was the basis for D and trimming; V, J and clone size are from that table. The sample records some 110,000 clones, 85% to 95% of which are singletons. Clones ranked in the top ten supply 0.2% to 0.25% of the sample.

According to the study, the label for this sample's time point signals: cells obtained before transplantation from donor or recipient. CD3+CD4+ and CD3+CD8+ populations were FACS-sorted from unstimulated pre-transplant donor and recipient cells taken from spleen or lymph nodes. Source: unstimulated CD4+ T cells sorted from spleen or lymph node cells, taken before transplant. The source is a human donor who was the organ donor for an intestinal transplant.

The bases are TGCGCCAGCAGCGCGGGACCGTCAACCTACGAGCAGTACTTC. Its translation reads: CASSAGPSTYEQYF. Here the chain combines TRBV5-1 and TRBJ2-7, with a weak D call of TRBD2 (6 bases match). V loses 4 bases, J loses 2 bases, and the germline ends lie 13 bases apart. From the cysteine up to the phenylalanine, the CDR3 has a length of 14 residues. The entry retains the CDR3 DNA only, 42 bases that are in frame from base 1. CDR1 and CDR2, per the germline V gene, are SGHRS and YFSETQ.